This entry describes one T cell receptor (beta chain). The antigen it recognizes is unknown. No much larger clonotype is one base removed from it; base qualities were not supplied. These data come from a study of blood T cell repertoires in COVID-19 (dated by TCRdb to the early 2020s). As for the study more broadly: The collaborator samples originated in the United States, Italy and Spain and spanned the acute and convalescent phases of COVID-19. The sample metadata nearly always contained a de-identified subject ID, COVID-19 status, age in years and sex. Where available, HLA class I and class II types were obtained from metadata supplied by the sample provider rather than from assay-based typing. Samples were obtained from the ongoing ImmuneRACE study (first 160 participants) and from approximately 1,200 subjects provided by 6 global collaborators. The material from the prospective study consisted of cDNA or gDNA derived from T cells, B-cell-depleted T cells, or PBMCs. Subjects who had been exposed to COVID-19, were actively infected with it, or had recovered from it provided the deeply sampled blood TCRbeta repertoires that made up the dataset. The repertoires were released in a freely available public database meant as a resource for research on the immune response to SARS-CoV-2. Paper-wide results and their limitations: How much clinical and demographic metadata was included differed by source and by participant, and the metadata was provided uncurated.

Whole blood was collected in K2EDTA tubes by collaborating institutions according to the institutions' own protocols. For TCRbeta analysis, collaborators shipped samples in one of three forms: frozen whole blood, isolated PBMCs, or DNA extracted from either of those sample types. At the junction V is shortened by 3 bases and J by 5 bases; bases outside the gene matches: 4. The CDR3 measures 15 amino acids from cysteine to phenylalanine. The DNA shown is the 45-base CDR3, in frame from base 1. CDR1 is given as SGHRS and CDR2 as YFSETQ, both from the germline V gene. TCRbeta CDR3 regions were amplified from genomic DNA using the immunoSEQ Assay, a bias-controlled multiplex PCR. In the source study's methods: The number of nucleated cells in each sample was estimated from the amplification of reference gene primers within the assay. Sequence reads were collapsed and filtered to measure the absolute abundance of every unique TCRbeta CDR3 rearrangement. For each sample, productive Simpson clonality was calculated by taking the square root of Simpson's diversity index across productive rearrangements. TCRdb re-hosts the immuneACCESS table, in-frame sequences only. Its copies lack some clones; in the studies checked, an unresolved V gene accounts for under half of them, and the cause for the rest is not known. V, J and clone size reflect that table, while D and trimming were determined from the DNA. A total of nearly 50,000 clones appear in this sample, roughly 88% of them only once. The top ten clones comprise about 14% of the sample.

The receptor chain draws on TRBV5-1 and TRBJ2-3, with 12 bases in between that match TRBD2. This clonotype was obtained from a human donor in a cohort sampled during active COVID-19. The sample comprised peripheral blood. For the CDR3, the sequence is CASSSTSGGQDTQYF. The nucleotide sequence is TGCGCCAGCAGCTCGACTAGCGGGGGACAAGATACGCAGTATTTT.